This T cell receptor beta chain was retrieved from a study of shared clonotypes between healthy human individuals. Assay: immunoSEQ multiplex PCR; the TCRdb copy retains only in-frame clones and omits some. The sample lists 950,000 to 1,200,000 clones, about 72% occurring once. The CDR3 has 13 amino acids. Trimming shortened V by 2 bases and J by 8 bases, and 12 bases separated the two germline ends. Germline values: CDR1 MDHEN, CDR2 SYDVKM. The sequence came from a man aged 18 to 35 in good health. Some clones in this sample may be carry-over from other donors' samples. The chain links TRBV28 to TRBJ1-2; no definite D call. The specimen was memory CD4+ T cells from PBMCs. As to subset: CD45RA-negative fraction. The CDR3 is CASSLISQRGYTF. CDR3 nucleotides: TGTGCCAGCAGTTTAATCTCACAGCGGGGCTACACCTTC.